The subject of this entry is one TCR beta chain. The data stem from a study of tissue T cells after allogeneic stem cell transplantation. Measured with immunoSEQ multiplex PCR; TCRdb has only the in-frame clones, and not every one. The data contain more than 7,000 clones, around three fifths of them seen just once; the ten biggest clones take up approximately 18%. Autopsy tissues included GI tract, liver, skin and lymphoid organs. This sample comprised tissue from the jejunum, obtained at autopsy. This clonotype was obtained from a female donor aged 60 or older with lung cancer.

DNA for the CDR3: TGTGCCAGCAGTGAAGCTAAATTTAGCGGGGGCTCCCAAGAGACCCAGTACTTC. Translated, it gives CASSEAKFSGGSQETQYF. The chain carries TRBV2 and TRBJ2-5; 9 bases map to TRBD2. Germline loops: CDR1 SNHLY, CDR2 FYNNEI. J gave up 1 base and V 0 bases, and 9 bases lay outside the gene matches. The CDR3 length is 18 residues.